This TCR beta chain was profiled in a study of blood T cell repertoires in COVID-19. The method was immunoSEQ multiplex PCR; TCRdb's version includes in-frame clones alone and lacks a portion of them. The top ten clones hold roughly 8.6% of a sample with around 140,000 clones, more than 60% of them seen once. The origin of this receptor is a woman in her fifties or sixties with active or convalescent COVID-19. The sample taken for sequencing was peripheral blood.

The CDR3 here is CASSYSRRDTIYF. The CDR3 DNA sequence: TGTGCCAGCAGTTACTCTCGGCGGGACACCATATATTTT. The J gene is TRBJ1-3, the V gene TRBV6-5; D gene unclear. From germline, CDR1 is MNHEY and CDR2 SVGAGI. The CDR3 totals 13 residues. V shed 0 bases and J shed 8 bases, with 8 bases lying between them.